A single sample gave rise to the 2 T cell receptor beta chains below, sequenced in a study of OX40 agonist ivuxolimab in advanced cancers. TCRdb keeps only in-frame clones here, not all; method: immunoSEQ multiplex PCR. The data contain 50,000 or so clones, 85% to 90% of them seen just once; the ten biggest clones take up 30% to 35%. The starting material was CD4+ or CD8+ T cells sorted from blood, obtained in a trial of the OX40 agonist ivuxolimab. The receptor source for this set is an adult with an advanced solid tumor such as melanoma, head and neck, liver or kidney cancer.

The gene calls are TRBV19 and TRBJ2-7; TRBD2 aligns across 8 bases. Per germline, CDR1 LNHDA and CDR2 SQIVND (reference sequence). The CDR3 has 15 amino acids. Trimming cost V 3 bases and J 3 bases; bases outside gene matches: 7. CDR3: CASSIRTSGFYEQYF. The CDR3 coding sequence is TGTGCCAGTAGTATCCGTACTAGCGGCTTCTACGAGCAGTACTTC.

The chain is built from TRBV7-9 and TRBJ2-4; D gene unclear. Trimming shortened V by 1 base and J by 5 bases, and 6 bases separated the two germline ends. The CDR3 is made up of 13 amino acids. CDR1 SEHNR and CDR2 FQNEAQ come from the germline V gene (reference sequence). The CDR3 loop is CASSLVSENIQYF. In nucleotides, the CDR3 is TGTGCCAGCAGCTTAGTGTCCGAAAACATTCAGTACTTC.